This TCR beta chain was identified in a study of cytomegalovirus exposure and HLA in healthy donors. Remarks on this clone: Its antigen is undetermined.

This CDR3 is built from 17 residues. Deletions cut 2 bases from V and 1 base from J, with 18 bases between. Germline values: CDR1 SGHRS, CDR2 YFSETQ. PCR used 60 Vbeta primers and 13 Jbeta primers. Some clones are missing from TCRdb's copy, which holds only in-frame ones; the method was immunoSEQ multiplex PCR. The top ten clones hold around 1.3% of a sample with 120,000 to 150,000 clones, around four fifths of them seen once. Study results and caveats: The listing of 150 to 200 TCR beta chains classed them as cytomegalovirus-associated. In a later analysis, HLA-C alleles had the fewest associated TCRs, DRB1 alleles the most. Highly shared variants forming one cluster were likely a sequencing artifact.

Source material: PBMCs. The TCR was taken from a male donor in good health and CMV-seropositive. V usage is TRBV5-1 and J usage is TRBJ1-1; perhaps TRBD1 as D (5 bases). Here the CDR3 reads CASSLQVGAGRNTEAFF. For the CDR3, the DNA is TGCGCCAGCAGCTTACAGGTAGGGGCGGGGAGGAACACTGAAGCTTTCTTT.